This entry is about one TCR beta chain. Its antigen is currently unknown. The same CDR3 arises from other DNA sequences in this sample as well. This sample was taken from a study of radiotherapy plus CTLA-4 blockade in lung cancer. Measured with immunoSEQ multiplex PCR; TCRdb has only the in-frame clones, and not every one. The sample lists roughly 58,000 clones, around 80% occurring once. Study-wide results and caveats: Reportedly, early blood T cell clone dynamics best predicted response, with interferon-beta. Clones of tumor-derived TCRs expanded in blood after radiotherapy plus ipilimumab.

This clonotype was obtained from a human donor with non-small cell lung cancer whose response to radiotherapy plus ipilimumab could not be evaluated. The sequenced sample was peripheral blood, obtained from a patient treated with radiotherapy plus ipilimumab.

The CDR3 DNA follows: TGTGCCAGCAGCTCATGGACAGGGGGTGATGGAAACACCATATATTTT. Translated, it gives CASSSWTGGDGNTIYF. The chain uses TRBV11-2 and TRBJ1-3; TRBD1 matches at 10 bases. The junction had 6 bases not matched to a gene; V was cut back by 4 bases and J by 3 bases. CDR1 SGHAT and CDR2 FQNNGV come from the germline V gene. The CDR3 contains 16 residues.